The 5 T cell receptor beta chains in this list originate from one sample, sequenced in a study of blood T cell repertoires in COVID-19. Profiling relied on immunoSEQ multiplex PCR, and the TCRdb table lists in-frame clones only, not all of them. The sample carries a few hundred thousand clones, 80% to 90% recorded once. The material sequenced was PBMCs or T cells enriched from blood (not recorded which). Receptors were obtained from a man aged 25 to 40 who had recovered from COVID-19.

V is TRBV3-1 (or the pseudogene TRBV3-2) and J is TRBJ2-4; D may be TRBD2 (6 bases). V gave up 4 bases and J gave up 4 bases, with 11 bases separating them. Germline-derived CDR1 and CDR2 are LGHDT and YNNKEL (reference sequence). The length of the CDR3 is 14 residues. The CDR3: CASSPPGLKNIQYF. CDR3 DNA: TGTGCCAGCAGCCCACCGGGACTTAAAAACATTCAGTACTTC.

This chain links TRBV6-5 with TRBJ1-1; D perhaps matches TRBD1 (6 bases). Germline-derived CDR1 and CDR2 are MNHEY and SVGAGI. Trimming took off 7 bases at V and 0 bases at J, with 9 bases between the two ends. This CDR3 comprises 13 residues. The CDR3 DNA follows: TGTGCCAGCAAGGGACAAATGAACACTGAAGCTTTCTTT. Translation gives CASKGQMNTEAFF.

This clone was observed a few times. The chain combines TRBV11-3 with TRBJ1-2; D is unresolved. The CDR3 covers 13 residues. Germline lookup yields CDR1 SGHNT and CDR2 YENEEA. V lost 6 bases and J 4 bases, leaving 12 bases between the germline ends. CDR3 coding DNA: TGTGCCAGCAGAGCTGCCTACTCCTATGGCTACACCTTC. The encoded protein is CASRAAYSYGYTF.

The CDR3 sequence: CASSTTGTGDYEQYF. In nucleotides, the CDR3 is TGTGCCAGCAGTACAACCGGGACAGGGGACTACGAGCAGTACTTC. The V call is TRBV2, the J call TRBJ2-7; 10 nucleotides agree with TRBD1. The CDR3 consists of 15 residues. Looked up from germline, CDR1 is SNHLY and CDR2 is FYNNEI. The junction had 7 bases not matched to a gene; V was cut back by 5 bases and J by 3 bases.

The chain joins TRBV19 to TRBJ2-7, with D possibly being TRBD2 (6 bases). Trimming took off 1 base at V and 3 bases at J, with 13 bases between the two ends. Germline V CDR1 and CDR2: LNHDA, SQIVND (reference sequence). The CDR3 has 15 amino acids. CDR3 DNA sequence: TGTGCCAGTAGTATAGTTAGCGGCGGAGTCTACGAGCAGTACTTC. Translating it yields CASSIVSGGVYEQYF.